Below, 21 T cell receptor beta chains from the same sample are listed, as sequenced in a study of blood T cell repertoires in COVID-19. Sequencing was performed with immunoSEQ multiplex PCR; in TCRdb, only in-frame clones are kept and a portion is missing. The sample shows some 180,000 clones, more than 75% of them seen only once. Sequenced: peripheral blood. Receptors were obtained from a man aged 35-49 years with active or convalescent COVID-19.

A few counts support this clone. V gene TRBV2 combines with J gene TRBJ2-1, with 10 bases matching TRBD2. Germline V gene sequence: CDR1 SNHLY, CDR2 FYNNEI. Losses at the gene ends were 6 bases for V and 0 bases for J; bases not matched to a gene: 2. CDR3 length: 15 amino acids. The CDR3, as DNA: TGTGCCAGCAGCGCTAGCGGGAGCTCCTACAATGAGCAGTTCTTC. Translating gives CASSASGSSYNEQFF.

The J gene is TRBJ2-2, the V gene TRBV9; 13 bases match TRBD2. The CDR3 is 16 amino acids. The germline gives CDR1 SGDLS, CDR2 YYNGEE. Trimming at V came to 3 bases and at J to 2 bases, leaving 1 base not matched to a gene. DNA of the CDR3: TGTGCCAGCAGCGAGGGACTAGCGGGAAACACCGGGGAGCTGTTTTTT. Translation: CASSEGLAGNTGELFF. Supplemented by reference TRBV9 and TRBJ2-2, the full variable domain reads DSGVTQTPKHLITATGQRVTLRCSPRSGDLSVYWYQQSLDQGLQFLIQYYNGEERAKGNILERFSAQQFPDLHSELNLSSLELGDSALYFCASSEGLAGNTGELFFGEGSRLTVL.

This sequence joins TRBV10-3 and TRBJ1-2; TRBD1 is a possible D gene (6 bases). The V gene's germline CDR1 is ENHRY and CDR2 SYGVKD. This CDR3 region has 14 residues. V lost 2 bases and J 3 bases, leaving 10 bases between the germline ends. CDR3 sequence: CAISEGQGYYGYTF. The DNA of the CDR3 is TGTGCCATCAGTGAGGGTCAGGGGTACTATGGCTACACCTTC.

The V call is TRBV5-4, the J call TRBJ2-1; 14 bases match TRBD2. V lost 7 bases to trimming and J lost 7 bases; unmatched junction nucleotides: 4. The CDR3 extends over 14 amino acids. Germline V gene sequence: CDR1 SGHNT, CDR2 YYREEE (reference sequence). In DNA form, the CDR3 reads TGTGCCAGCGGTTGGACTAGCGGGGGGAATGAGCAGTTCTTC. This translates into CASGWTSGGNEQFF. The whole variable domain, filled in from reference TRBV5-4 and TRBJ2-1, reads ETGVTQSPTHLIKTRGQQVTLRCSSQSGHNTVSWYQQALGQGPQFIFQYYREEENGRGNFPPRFSGLQFPNYSSELNVNALELDDSALYLCASGWTSGGNEQFFGPGTRLTVL.

V usage is TRBV30 and J usage is TRBJ2-3, with TRBD2 matching over 13 bases. Losses at the gene ends were 3 bases for V and 4 bases for J; bases not matched to a gene: 7. The CDR3 extends over 16 amino acids. The germline V gene encodes CDR1 GTSNPN and CDR2 SVGIG (reference sequence). The CDR3 loop is CAWRLGLAGASDTQYF. The CDR3 DNA is TGTGCCTGGAGATTAGGACTAGCGGGAGCTTCAGATACGCAGTATTTT.

The genes are TRBV30 and TRBJ2-2; D possibly corresponds to TRBD1 (6 bases). The CDR3 is made up of 15 amino acids. Germline CDR1 GTSNPN, CDR2 SVGIG (reference sequence). V was cut by 7 bases and J by 1 base, with 16 bases left in between. The CDR3 DNA sequence: TGTGCCTTAGGGGCAGGGGTTCTGAACACCGGGGAGCTGTTTTTT. Protein: CALGAGVLNTGELFF.

The chain couples TRBV10-3 to TRBJ2-5, with D perhaps TRBD1 (5 bases). The V and J ends lost 0 bases and 7 bases respectively, with 12 bases between them. This CDR3 comprises 14 residues. Germline CDR1 and CDR2: ENHRY and SYGVKD. The CDR3 reads CAISESRQGGTQYF. Here the CDR3 DNA reads TGTGCCATCAGTGAGTCGAGGCAGGGCGGGACCCAGTACTTC.

The chain uses TRBV11-2 and TRBJ2-3; D perhaps matches TRBD1 (6 bases). The V end lost 4 bases, the J end lost 3 bases, and 8 bases lay between the germline ends. Looked up from germline, CDR1 is SGHAT and CDR2 is FQNNGV. The CDR3 is 13 amino acids. As DNA, the CDR3 is TGTGCCAGCAGCTGGGGGACAACAGATACGCAGTATTTT. Translated, it gives CASSWGTTDTQYF.

The chain couples TRBV12-3 or TRBV12-4 to TRBJ1-1; the D gene is possibly TRBD1 (6 bases). The CDR3 has 13 residues. Trimming cost V 2 bases and J 7 bases, with 11 bases left between them. The DNA of the CDR3 is TGTGCCAGCAGTTTAATATTACAGGGTGAAGCTTTCTTT. Amino acids: CASSLILQGEAFF.

V gene TRBV28 combines with J gene TRBJ1-3; D perhaps matches TRBD1 (5 bases). The V end lost 6 bases, the J end lost 2 bases, and 20 bases lay between the germline ends. The CDR3 length is 17 residues. CDR1 is MDHEN, CDR2 SYDVKM, per germline. The CDR3 region has the DNA TGTGCCAGCAGCAATCCGCGGGACCGAAGGACTGGAAACACCATATATTTT. Translated, it gives CASSNPRDRRTGNTIYF. Drawing the rest from reference TRBV28 and TRBJ1-3, the complete variable domain is DVKVTQSSRYLVKRTGEKVFLECVQDMDHENMFWYRQDPGLGLRLIYFSYDVKMKEKGDIPEGYSVSREKKERFSLILESASTNQTSMYLCASSNPRDRRTGNTIYFGEGSWLTVV.

The chain couples TRBV5-1 to TRBJ2-1, with 13 bases matching TRBD2. CDR1 is SGHRS and CDR2 is YFSETQ in the germline V gene. V shed 6 bases and J 10 bases; nucleotides not matched to a gene: 10. The CDR3 is 15 residues long. The CDR3 sequence: CASNRAGTSGEEQFF. The CDR3 coding sequence is TGCGCCAGCAATCGGGCCGGGACTAGCGGGGAGGAGCAGTTCTTC.

The chain uses TRBV28 and TRBJ1-2, with unresolved D. This CDR3 comprises 16 residues. The ends were cut back, 1 base at V and 5 bases at J, with 17 bases in the middle. Germline CDR1 MDHEN, CDR2 SYDVKM. CDR3 sequence: CASSLSPTVGAYGYTF. The CDR3 nucleotides are TGTGCCAGCAGTTTATCTCCTACTGTAGGAGCATATGGCTACACCTTC.

The chain is built from TRBV27 and TRBJ2-5; D is possibly TRBD2 (6 bases). The CDR3 contains 17 residues. Germline V gene data show CDR1 as MNHEY and CDR2 as SMNVEV (reference sequence). Trimming took off 0 bases at V and 0 bases at J, with 14 bases between the two ends. The CDR3 coding sequence is TGTGCCAGCAGTTTATCCCGGCGGGAAGAGTACCAAGAGACCCAGTACTTC. It specifies CASSLSRREEYQETQYF.

The V and J genes are TRBV28 and TRBJ1-2; 9 positions match TRBD1. Looked up from germline, CDR1 is MDHEN and CDR2 is SYDVKM. V lost 3 bases to trimming and J lost 7 bases; unmatched junction nucleotides: 9. There are 15 residues in the CDR3. The CDR3 reads CASSLAGRDRAGYTF. Here the CDR3 DNA reads TGTGCCAGCAGTTTGGCGGGGAGGGACAGGGCTGGCTACACCTTC.

The J gene is TRBJ2-3, the V gene TRBV5-1; TRBD1 is a possible D gene (6 bases). The CDR3 contains 16 residues. The germline gives CDR1 SGHRS, CDR2 YFSETQ. Trimming took 4 bases from V and 0 from J, leaving 15 bases between them. The CDR3 sequence: CASSRSGQGSTDTQYF. As DNA, the CDR3 is TGCGCCAGCAGCCGATCGGGCCAGGGGAGCACAGATACGCAGTATTTT.

This rearrangement joins TRBV7-2 to TRBJ1-4; 8 bases map to TRBD1. Trimming removed 5 bases from V and 7 bases from J; junction bases left unmatched: 6. Germline V gene lookup returns CDR1 SGHTA and CDR2 FQGNSA. The CDR3 totals 14 residues. The CDR3 spells CASSLRTGPEKLFF. The DNA of the CDR3 is TGTGCCAGCAGCCTTCGGACAGGGCCTGAAAAACTGTTTTTT.

For the CDR3, the DNA is TGTGCCAGCAGCTCGCAGACAGGGGCAGCAACTAATGAAAAACTGTTTTTT. Its translation is CASSSQTGAATNEKLFF. The chain is built from TRBV5-6 and TRBJ1-4, with 8 bases lining up with TRBD1. The length of the CDR3 is 17 residues. Germline V CDR1 and CDR2: SGHDT, YYEEEE. V dropped 3 bases and J dropped 0; count of bases not matched to a gene: 7.

V gene TRBV27 combines with J gene TRBJ1-5, with 7 positions matching TRBD1. The CDR3 is made up of 13 amino acids. CDR1 is MNHEY and CDR2 is SMNVEV in the germline V gene (reference sequence). V was pared by 11 bases and J by 7 bases, with 11 bases of the junction left unmatched. The CDR3 coding sequence is TGTGCCGGGTTTTACAGGGGTGGACAGCCCCAGCATTTT. Amino acids: CAGFYRGGQPQHF.

J is TRBJ2-5 and V is TRBV29-1; D perhaps matches TRBD1 (6 bases). Trimming left V 4 bases short and J 7 bases short, with 19 bases between. CDR3 length: 14 amino acids. Germline CDR1 SQVTM, CDR2 ANQGSEA. In DNA form, the CDR3 reads TGCAGCGTTGCCGACTACAACAGGGATGGGACCCAGTACTTC. This codes for CSVADYNRDGTQYF.

The chain recombines TRBV9 with TRBJ1-6, with no clear D. The CDR3 runs to 16 residues. Trimming took 7 bases from V and 6 from J, leaving 20 bases between them. Germline V gives CDR1 SGDLS, CDR2 YYNGEE. The CDR3 region is CASGAGRASVNSPLHF. The CDR3 bases are TGTGCCAGCGGAGCTGGGAGGGCCAGTGTTAATTCACCCCTCCACTTT.

The V and J genes are TRBV18 and TRBJ2-2; 10 nucleotides line up with TRBD1. The length of the CDR3 is 18 residues. Germline lookup yields CDR1 KGHSH and CDR2 LQKENI. V dropped 2 bases and J dropped 6; count of bases not matched to a gene: 12. The CDR3 protein is CASSPFQPGQGMAGELFF. The CDR3 bases are TGTGCCAGCTCACCATTTCAGCCGGGACAGGGGATGGCCGGGGAGCTGTTTTTT.